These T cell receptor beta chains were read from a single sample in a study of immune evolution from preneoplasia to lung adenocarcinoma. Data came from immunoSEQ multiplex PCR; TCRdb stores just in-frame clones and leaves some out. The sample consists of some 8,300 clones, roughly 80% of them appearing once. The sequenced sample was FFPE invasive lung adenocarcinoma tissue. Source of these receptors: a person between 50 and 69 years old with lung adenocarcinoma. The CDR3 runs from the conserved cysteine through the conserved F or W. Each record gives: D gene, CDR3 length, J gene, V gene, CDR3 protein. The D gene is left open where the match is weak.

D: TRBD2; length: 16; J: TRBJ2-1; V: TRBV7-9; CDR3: CASSLTSGSAYNEQFF
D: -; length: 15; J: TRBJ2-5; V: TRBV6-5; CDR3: CASSPRGATQETQYF
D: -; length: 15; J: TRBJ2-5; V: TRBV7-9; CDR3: CASSPRVPGQETQYF
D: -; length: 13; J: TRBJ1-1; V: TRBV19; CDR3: CASSILAGAEAFF
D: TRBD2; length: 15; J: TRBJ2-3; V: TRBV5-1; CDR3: CASSVSGLSTDTQYF
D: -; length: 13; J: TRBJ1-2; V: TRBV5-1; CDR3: CASGGALPDGYTF
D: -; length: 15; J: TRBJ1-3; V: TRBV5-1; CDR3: CASSFSGDPGNTIYF
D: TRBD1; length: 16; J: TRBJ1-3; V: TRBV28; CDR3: CASSSTGQGAGNTIYF
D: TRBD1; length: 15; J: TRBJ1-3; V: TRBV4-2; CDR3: CASSQEDRAGNTIYF
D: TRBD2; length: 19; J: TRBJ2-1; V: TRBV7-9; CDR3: CASSFAYASGPLSYNEQFF
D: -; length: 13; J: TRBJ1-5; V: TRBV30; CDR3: CAWSPGAGGTQHF
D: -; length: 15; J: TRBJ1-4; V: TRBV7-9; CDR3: CASSLGGVMFEKLFF
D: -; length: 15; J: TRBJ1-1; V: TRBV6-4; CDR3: CASKLEDSMNTEAFF
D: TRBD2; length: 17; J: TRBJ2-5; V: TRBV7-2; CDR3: CASSPWAGGSPEETQYF
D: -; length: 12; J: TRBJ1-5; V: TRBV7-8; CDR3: CASSLSSQPQHF
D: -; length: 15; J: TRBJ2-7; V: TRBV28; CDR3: CASSPASGGAYEQYF
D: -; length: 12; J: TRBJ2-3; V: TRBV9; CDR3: CASSGSGRTQYF
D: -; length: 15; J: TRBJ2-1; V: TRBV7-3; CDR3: CASSLEGGSTPEQFF
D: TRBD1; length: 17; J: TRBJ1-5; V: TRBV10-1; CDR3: CASSPYGTDISDQPQHF
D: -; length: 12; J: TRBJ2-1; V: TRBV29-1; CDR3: CSVGGALDEQFF
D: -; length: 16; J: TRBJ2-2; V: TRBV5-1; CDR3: CASSLGARTNTGELFF
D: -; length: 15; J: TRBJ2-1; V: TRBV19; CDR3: CASSPDLLAVNEQFF
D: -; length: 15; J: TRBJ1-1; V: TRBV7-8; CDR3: CASSLVHTHRYEAFF
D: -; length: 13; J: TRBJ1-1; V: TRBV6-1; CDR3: CASSESPSTEAFF
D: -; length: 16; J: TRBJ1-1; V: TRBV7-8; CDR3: CASSPRGAPRGTEAFF
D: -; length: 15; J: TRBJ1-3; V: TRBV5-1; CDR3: CASSVAGRSGNTIYF
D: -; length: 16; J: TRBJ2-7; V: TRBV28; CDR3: CASSFIGAGGTYEQYF
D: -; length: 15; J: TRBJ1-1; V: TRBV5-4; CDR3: CASSLGDTMNTEAFF
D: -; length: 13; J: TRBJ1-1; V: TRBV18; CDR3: CASSPDTNTEAFF
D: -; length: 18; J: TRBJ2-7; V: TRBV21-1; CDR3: CASSKISGRPPSSYEQYF
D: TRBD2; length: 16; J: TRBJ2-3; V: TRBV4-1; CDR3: CASSLSGSPHTDTQYF
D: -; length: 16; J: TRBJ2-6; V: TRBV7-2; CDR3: CASSLKRAPGANVLTF
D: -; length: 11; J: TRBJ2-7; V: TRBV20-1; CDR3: CSANELYEQYF
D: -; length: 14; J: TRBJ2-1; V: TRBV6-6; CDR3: CASSYSIRPEEQFF
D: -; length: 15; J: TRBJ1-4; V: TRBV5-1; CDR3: CASSSGNGLNEKLFF
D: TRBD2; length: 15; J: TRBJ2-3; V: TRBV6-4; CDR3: CASSKASGSTDTQYF
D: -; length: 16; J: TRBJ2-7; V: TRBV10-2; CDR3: CASSAVTGTVGSEQYF
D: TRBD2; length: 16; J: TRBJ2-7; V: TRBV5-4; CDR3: CASRVGTSGPDYEQYF
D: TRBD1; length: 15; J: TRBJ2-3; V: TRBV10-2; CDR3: CASSEPSGGADTQYF
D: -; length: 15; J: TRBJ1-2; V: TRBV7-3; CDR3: CASSSISGDLDGYTF
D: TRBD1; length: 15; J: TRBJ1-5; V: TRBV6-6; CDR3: CASGVQGDSNQPQHF
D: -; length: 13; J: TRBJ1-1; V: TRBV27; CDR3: CASSPRADTEAFF
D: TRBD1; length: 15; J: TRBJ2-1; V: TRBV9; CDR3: CASSVAGTVNNEQFF
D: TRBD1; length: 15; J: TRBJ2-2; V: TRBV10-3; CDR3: CAISHRGLGTGELFF
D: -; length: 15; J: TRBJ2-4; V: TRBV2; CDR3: CASRPRDSAKNIQYF
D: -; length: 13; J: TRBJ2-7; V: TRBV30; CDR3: CAWRTGYSYEQYF
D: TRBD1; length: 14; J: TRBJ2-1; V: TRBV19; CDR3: CASNWAGGYNEQFF
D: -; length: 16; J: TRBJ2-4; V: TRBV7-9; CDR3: CASSLGAGLAKNIQYF
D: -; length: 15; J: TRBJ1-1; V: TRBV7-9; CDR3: CASSLGGTPNTEAFF